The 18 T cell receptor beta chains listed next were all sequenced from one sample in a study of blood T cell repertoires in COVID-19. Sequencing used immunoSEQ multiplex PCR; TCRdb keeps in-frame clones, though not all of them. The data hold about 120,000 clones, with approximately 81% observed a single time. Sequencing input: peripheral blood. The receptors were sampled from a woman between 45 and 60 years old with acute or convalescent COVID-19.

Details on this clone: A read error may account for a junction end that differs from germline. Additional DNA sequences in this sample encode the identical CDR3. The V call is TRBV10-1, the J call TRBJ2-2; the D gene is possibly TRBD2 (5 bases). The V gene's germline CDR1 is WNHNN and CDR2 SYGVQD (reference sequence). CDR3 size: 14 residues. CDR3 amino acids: CASRQTRVTGELFF. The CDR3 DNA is TGCGCCAGCAGGCAAACTAGGGTCACCGGGGAACTGTTTTTT.

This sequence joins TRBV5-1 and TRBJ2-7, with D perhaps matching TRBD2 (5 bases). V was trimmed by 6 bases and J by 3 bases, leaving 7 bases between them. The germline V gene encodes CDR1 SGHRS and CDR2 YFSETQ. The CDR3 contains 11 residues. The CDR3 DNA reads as TGCGCCAGCACCAGCGGCTACGAGCAGTACTTC. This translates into CASTSGYEQYF.

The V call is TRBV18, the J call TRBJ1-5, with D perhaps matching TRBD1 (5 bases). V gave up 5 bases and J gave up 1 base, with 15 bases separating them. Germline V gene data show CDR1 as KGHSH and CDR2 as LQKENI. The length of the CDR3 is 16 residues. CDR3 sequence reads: CASSSGEGISNQPQHF. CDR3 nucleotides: TGTGCCAGCTCATCCGGGGAGGGGATCAGCAATCAGCCCCAGCATTTT.

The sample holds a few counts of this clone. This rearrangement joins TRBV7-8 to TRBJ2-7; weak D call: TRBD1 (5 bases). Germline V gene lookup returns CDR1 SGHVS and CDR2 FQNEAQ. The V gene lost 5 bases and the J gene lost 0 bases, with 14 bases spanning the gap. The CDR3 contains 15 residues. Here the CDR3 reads CASSPRQGISYEQYF. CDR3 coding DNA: TGTGCCAGCAGCCCCCGCCAGGGTATCTCCTACGAGCAGTACTTC. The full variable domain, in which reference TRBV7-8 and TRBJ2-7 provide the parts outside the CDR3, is GAGVSQSPRYKVAKRGQDVALRCDPISGHVSLFWYQQALGQGPEFLTYFQNEAQLDKSGLPSDRFFAERPEGSVSTLKIQRTQQEDSAVYLCASSPRQGISYEQYFGPGTRLTVT.

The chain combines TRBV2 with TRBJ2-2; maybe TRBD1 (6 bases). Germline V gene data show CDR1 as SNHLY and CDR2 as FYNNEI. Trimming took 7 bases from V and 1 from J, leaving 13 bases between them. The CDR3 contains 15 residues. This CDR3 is CASKRTGMNTGELFF. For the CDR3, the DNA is TGTGCCAGCAAGAGAACAGGGATGAACACCGGGGAGCTGTTTTTT.

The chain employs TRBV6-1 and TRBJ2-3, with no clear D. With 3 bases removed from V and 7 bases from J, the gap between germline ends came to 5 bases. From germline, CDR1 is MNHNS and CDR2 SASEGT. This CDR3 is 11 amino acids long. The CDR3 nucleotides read TGTGCCAGCAGTGACAGGTATACGCAGTATTTT. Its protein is CASSDRYTQYF.

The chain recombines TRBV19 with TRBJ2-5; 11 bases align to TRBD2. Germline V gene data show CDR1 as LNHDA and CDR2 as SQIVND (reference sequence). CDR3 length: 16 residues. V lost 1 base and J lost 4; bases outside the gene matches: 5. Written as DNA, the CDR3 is TGTGCCAGTAGTATAGGTCTAGCGGGAGGCGGAGAGACCCAGTACTTC. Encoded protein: CASSIGLAGGGETQYF.

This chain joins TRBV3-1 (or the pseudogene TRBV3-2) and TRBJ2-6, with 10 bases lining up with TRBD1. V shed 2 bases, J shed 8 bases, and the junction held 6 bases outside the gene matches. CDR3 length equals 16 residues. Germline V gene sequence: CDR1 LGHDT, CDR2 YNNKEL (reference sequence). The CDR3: CASSQFGTGVSNVLTF. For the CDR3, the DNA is TGTGCCAGCAGCCAATTCGGGACAGGGGTGTCCAACGTCCTGACTTTC.

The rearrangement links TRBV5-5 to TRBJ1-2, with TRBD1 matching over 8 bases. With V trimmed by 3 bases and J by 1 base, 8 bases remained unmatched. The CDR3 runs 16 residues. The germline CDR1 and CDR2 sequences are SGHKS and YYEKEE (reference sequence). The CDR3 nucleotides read TGTGCCAGCAGCTCAGACAGGGGATCGTATAACTATGGCTACACCTTC. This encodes CASSSDRGSYNYGYTF.

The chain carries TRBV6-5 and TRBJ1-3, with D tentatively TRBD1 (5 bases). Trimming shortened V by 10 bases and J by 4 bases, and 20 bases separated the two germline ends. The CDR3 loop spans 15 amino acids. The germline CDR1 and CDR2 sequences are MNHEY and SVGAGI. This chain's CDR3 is CATQRGVDPGNTIYF. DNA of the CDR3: TGTGCCACCCAACGGGGGGTAGACCCAGGAAACACCATATATTTT.

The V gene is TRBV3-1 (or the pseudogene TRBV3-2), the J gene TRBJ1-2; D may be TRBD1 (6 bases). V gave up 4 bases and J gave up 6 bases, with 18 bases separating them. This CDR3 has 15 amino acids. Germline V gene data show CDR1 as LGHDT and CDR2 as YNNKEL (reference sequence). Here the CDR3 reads CASSLVIQGRDGYTF. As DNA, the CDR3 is TGTGCCAGCAGCCTTGTTATACAGGGAAGGGATGGCTACACCTTC.

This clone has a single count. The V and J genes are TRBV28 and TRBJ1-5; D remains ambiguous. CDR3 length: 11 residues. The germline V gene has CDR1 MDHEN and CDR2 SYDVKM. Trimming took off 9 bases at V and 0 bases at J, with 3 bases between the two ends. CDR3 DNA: TGTGCCAGTCGTAGCAATCAGCCCCAGCATTTT. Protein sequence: CASRSNQPQHF.

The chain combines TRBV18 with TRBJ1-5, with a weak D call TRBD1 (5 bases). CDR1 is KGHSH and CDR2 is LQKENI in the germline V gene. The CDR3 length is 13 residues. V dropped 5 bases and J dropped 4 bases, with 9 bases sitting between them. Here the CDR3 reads CASSAGTNQPQHF. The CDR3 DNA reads TGTGCCAGCTCAGCCGGGACTAATCAGCCCCAGCATTTT.

The CDR3 region is CASSHIRDRGAEAFF. The CDR3 region has the DNA TGTGCCAGCAGCCACATTCGGGACAGGGGAGCTGAAGCTTTCTTT. The chain combines TRBV7-9 with TRBJ1-1, with TRBD1 matching 10 bases. The CDR3 contains 15 residues. Germline V gene data show CDR1 as SEHNR and CDR2 as FQNEAQ (reference sequence). Trimming cost V 5 bases and J 6 bases; bases outside gene matches: 9.

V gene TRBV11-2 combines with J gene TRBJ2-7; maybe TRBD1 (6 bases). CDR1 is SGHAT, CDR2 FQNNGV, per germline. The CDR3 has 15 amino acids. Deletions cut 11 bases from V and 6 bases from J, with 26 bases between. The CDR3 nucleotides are TGTGCCTCCCTGGGGGCAGGGCCTACTGGGGGCGAGCAGTACTTC. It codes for CASLGAGPTGGEQYF. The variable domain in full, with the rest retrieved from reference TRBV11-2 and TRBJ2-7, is EAGVAQSPRYKIIEKRQSVAFWCNPISGHATLYWYQQILGQGPKLLIQFQNNGVVDDSQLPKDRFSAERLKGVDSTLKIQPAKLEDSAVYLCASLGAGPTGGEQYFGPGTRLTVT.

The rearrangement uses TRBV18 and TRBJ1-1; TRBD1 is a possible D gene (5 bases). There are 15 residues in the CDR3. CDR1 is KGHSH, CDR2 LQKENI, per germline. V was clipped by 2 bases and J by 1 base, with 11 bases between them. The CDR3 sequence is CASSPIVGQNTEAFF. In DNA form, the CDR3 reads TGTGCCAGCTCACCAATAGTGGGGCAGAACACTGAAGCTTTCTTT.

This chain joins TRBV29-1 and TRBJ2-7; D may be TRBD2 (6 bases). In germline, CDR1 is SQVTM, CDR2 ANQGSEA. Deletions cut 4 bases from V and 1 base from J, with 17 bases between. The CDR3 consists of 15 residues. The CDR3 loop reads CSVVLGQGGSYEQYF. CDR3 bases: TGCAGCGTTGTTCTCGGCCAGGGAGGTTCCTACGAGCAGTACTTC.

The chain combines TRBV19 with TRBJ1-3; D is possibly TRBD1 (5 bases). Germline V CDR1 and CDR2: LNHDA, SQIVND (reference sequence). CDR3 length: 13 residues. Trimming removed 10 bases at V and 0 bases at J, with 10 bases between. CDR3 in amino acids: CATSQGSGNTIYF. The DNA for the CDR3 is TGTGCCACCTCTCAGGGCTCTGGAAACACCATATATTTT.